Shown below are 13 T cell receptor beta chains from a single sample sequenced in a study of beta chain features in type 1 diabetes. What these receptors recognize is not known. The isolated RNA, all of it, was reverse transcribed, so expressed TCRB transcripts were what got sequenced. TCRdb's copy holds only in-frame clones and misses some; the assay was immunoSEQ multiplex PCR. The table has approximately 270,000 clones, around 15% seen once. Findings and caveats of the study: Moderately but significantly shorter TCRB CDR3s were found in Type 1 diabetes patients in all four CD4+ subsets.

The sequenced sample was naive CD4+ T cells from blood. The receptors stem from a man aged 30 to 45 with type 1 diabetes.

This clone was counted only a few times. The CDR3 DNA is TGTGCCAGCAGCTTTACGGGACTAGCGGGAAACGAGCAGTACTTC. It translates to CASSFTGLAGNEQYF. The J gene is TRBJ2-7, the V gene TRBV28; 13 nucleotides line up with TRBD2. The germline V gene encodes CDR1 MDHEN and CDR2 SYDVKM. J lost 5 bases, V lost 6 bases, and 7 bases had no gene match. The CDR3 sequence is 15 residues long.

The V call is TRBV5-6, the J call TRBJ2-1, with D tentatively TRBD1 (6 bases). Germline CDR1 reads SGHDT; CDR2 reads YYEEEE. This CDR3 comprises 15 residues. Trimming cost V 4 bases and J 5 bases, with 16 bases left between them. The CDR3 nucleotides read TGTGCCAGCAGCCTGGGGGCCCGAGCAAACAATGAGCAGTTCTTC. Translation: CASSLGARANNEQFF.

This clone occurred a few times. This chain joins TRBV5-1 and TRBJ2-1; perhaps TRBD2 as D (6 bases). Per the germline V gene, CDR1 is SGHRS and CDR2 is YFSETQ. The CDR3 length is 15 residues. V lost 0 bases, J lost 2 bases, and 9 bases lay in between. CDR3: CASSLERATYNEQFF. For the CDR3, the DNA is TGCGCCAGCAGCTTGGAGCGGGCCACCTACAATGAGCAGTTCTTC. Full variable domain (remainder filled in from reference TRBV5-1 and TRBJ2-1): KAGVTQTPRYLIKTRGQQVTLSCSPISGHRSVSWYQQTPGQGLQFLFEYFSETQRNKGNFPGRFSGRQFSNSRSEMNVSTLELGDSALYLCASSLERATYNEQFFGPGTRLTVL.

As DNA, the CDR3 is TGTGCCAGCAGGTTGTGGGGAGGGGACACTGAAGCTTTCTTT. Protein product: CASRLWGGDTEAFF. The chain combines TRBV25-1 with TRBJ1-1; D perhaps matches TRBD1 (5 bases). V was trimmed by 6 bases and J by 3 bases, leaving 14 bases between them. CDR1 and CDR2 from the germline V gene are MGHDK and SYGVNS. The CDR3 is 14 amino acids.

The chain recombines TRBV5-1 with TRBJ2-3; perhaps TRBD2 as D (6 bases). CDR1 and CDR2 from the germline V gene are SGHRS and YFSETQ. Trimming left V 6 bases short and J 1 base short, with 15 bases between. CDR3 length equals 15 residues. The DNA for the CDR3 is TGCGCCAGCACCATGAGGGAGGCTGGCACAGATACGCAGTATTTT. It codes for CASTMREAGTDTQYF.

This clone was seen a handful of times. The chain is built from TRBV18 and TRBJ1-5, with TRBD1 matching over 9 bases. Germline assignment: CDR1 KGHSH and CDR2 LQKENI. The CDR3 covers 15 residues. Unmatched junction bases numbered 8, after V lost 6 bases and J lost 5 bases. In DNA form, the CDR3 reads TGTGCCAGCTCCCGGGGGACAGGGAGCCATCAGCCCCAGCATTTT. As protein: CASSRGTGSHQPQHF. Variable domain in full (rest from reference TRBV18 and TRBJ1-5): NAGVMQNPRHLVRRRGQEARLRCSPMKGHSHVYWYRQLPEEGLKFMVYLQKENIIDESGMPKERFSAEFPKEGPSILRIQQVVRGDSAAYFCASSRGTGSHQPQHFGDGTRLSIL.

The chain joins TRBV5-4 to TRBJ2-2; D gene unclear. V gave up 7 bases and J gave up 7 bases, with 11 bases separating them. Per germline, CDR1 SGHNT and CDR2 YYREEE (reference sequence). The CDR3 spans 12 residues. This chain's CDR3 is CASRLLGGELFF. The CDR3 DNA reads TGTGCCAGCCGACTTCTCGGCGGGGAGCTGTTTTTT.

The chain couples TRBV6-5 to TRBJ2-7; 9 positions agree with TRBD1. V trimming: 6 bases; J trimming: 5 bases; junction bases outside the gene matches: 8. Germline V gene data show CDR1 as MNHEY and CDR2 as SVGAGI. The CDR3 is 14 amino acids. This CDR3 is CASRSDRGTHEQYF. The CDR3 nucleotides are TGTGCCAGCAGGTCCGACAGGGGGACACACGAGCAGTACTTC.

This clone was detected a few times. The chain employs TRBV7-8 and TRBJ2-1; 8 bases agree with TRBD2. From germline, CDR1 is SGHVS and CDR2 FQNEAQ. CDR3 length: 16 amino acids. J gave up 3 bases and V 2 bases, and 6 bases lay outside the gene matches. The CDR3 DNA reads TGTGCCAGCAGCTTATTGAAGACTAGCGTCTACAATGAGCAGTTCTTC. Its protein product is CASSLLKTSVYNEQFF.

The chain is built from TRBV28 and TRBJ2-1; 8 positions match TRBD1. Germline V lookup: CDR1 MDHEN, CDR2 SYDVKM. This CDR3 has 13 residues. The V segment lost 6 bases and the J segment 10 bases; nucleotides outside the gene matches: 8. CDR3 region: CASSPWTGPEQFF. In DNA form, the CDR3 reads TGTGCCAGCAGCCCATGGACAGGGCCAGAGCAGTTCTTC.

This clone has only a few counts. The chain has TRBV18 and TRBJ1-4; no clear D. The V gene's germline CDR1 is KGHSH and CDR2 LQKENI. The CDR3 is 14 residues long. V lost 4 bases, J lost 5 bases, and 11 bases lay in between. Here the CDR3 DNA reads TGTGCCAGCTCACGGCAAGGAGGAAATGAAAAACTGTTTTTT. This sequence encodes CASSRQGGNEKLFF. Variable domain in full (rest from reference TRBV18 and TRBJ1-4): NAGVMQNPRHLVRRRGQEARLRCSPMKGHSHVYWYRQLPEEGLKFMVYLQKENIIDESGMPKERFSAEFPKEGPSILRIQQVVRGDSAAYFCASSRQGGNEKLFFGSGTQLSVL.

The chain uses TRBV28 and TRBJ1-4; no clear D gene. Trimming removed 1 base at V and 8 bases at J, with 14 bases between. CDR1 MDHEN and CDR2 SYDVKM come from the germline V gene. The CDR3 has 15 residues. The CDR3 sequence is CASSLSPPGREKLFF. As DNA, the CDR3 is TGTGCCAGCAGTTTATCTCCGCCGGGTCGAGAAAAACTGTTTTTT.

In its sample, this clone was seen a few times. The V call is TRBV7-9, the J call TRBJ2-7; 7 bases align to TRBD2. The CDR3 contains 16 residues. Unmatched junction bases numbered 13, after V lost 8 bases and J lost 0 bases. Per the germline V gene, CDR1 is SEHNR and CDR2 is FQNEAQ (reference sequence). Here the CDR3 reads CASLPAGTGSSYEQYF. In DNA, the CDR3 is TGTGCCAGCCTCCCAGCGGGGACGGGGAGCTCCTACGAGCAGTACTTC.